This T cell receptor (beta chain) was identified in a study of blood T cells in healthy people across ages. Broader study findings: Older age went with lower TCR beta diversity per million T cells, in a roughly linear way.

With a J-beta primer mix and a sample-barcoded 5' primer, a second PCR ran about 7 to 12 cycles. TCRdb reanalysed the 5' RACE reads using MiXCR and keeps one entry per CDR3 protein. The profile shows about 1.8 million distinct CDR3 sequences, just under 50% of them singletons. This clonotype has only a few counts. The antigen is unknown. Per the germline V gene, CDR1 is SGHRS and CDR2 is YFSETQ. CDR3 length: 12 amino acids. Trimming removed 4 bases from V and 10 bases from J, with 12 bases in between. J is TRBJ2-1 and V is TRBV5-1; D unclear. The sample comprised blood. This clonotype was sampled from a middle-aged woman in good health. CDR3 sequence reads: CASSPSGQEQFF. CDR3 bases: TGCGCCAGCAGCCCATCGGGTCAGGAGCAGTTCTTC.